These 18 T cell receptor beta chains came from one sample sequenced in a study of blood T cell repertoires in COVID-19 (dated by TCRdb to the early 2020s). Preparation of the library involved the immunoSEQ multiplex PCR assay. The table was pulled from immuneACCESS by TCRdb, which kept in-frame rearrangements only. Such tables lose some clones; where checked, under half of the loss comes from unresolved V genes, and the rest has no known cause. The table for this sample lists roughly 300,000 clones; about 90% of them were counted only once. The ten top clones hold approximately 5.3% of the sample. Sequencing was done on a sample of PBMCs or T cells enriched from blood (not recorded which). These receptors all stem from a woman in her twenties or thirties who had recovered from COVID-19.

The V gene is TRBV6-6, the J gene TRBJ1-3, with 8 bases fitting TRBD1. This CDR3 is 16 amino acids long. Germline CDR1 and CDR2: MNHNY and SVGAGI (reference sequence). V shed 7 bases and J 2 bases; nucleotides not matched to a gene: 10. The CDR3 nucleotides read TGTGCCAGCATACACCGACAGGGGCGGGCTGGAAACACCATATATTTT. It codes for CASIHRQGRAGNTIYF.

A single count supports this clone. This rearrangement joins TRBV9 to TRBJ2-5; 9 bases are a match to TRBD1. Unmatched junction bases numbered 7, after V lost 2 bases and J lost 5 bases. The CDR3 is 15 residues long. Germline assignment: CDR1 SGDLS and CDR2 YYNGEE. The CDR3 sequence is CASSVSGTGLETQYF. Here the CDR3 DNA reads TGTGCCAGCAGCGTCTCCGGGACAGGGTTGGAGACCCAGTACTTC.

The V gene is TRBV6-5, the J gene TRBJ2-3, with 9 positions matching TRBD1. J lost 3 bases, V lost 8 bases, and 9 bases had no gene match. CDR3 length: 15 amino acids. The germline CDR1 and CDR2 sequences are MNHEY and SVGAGI. DNA of the CDR3: TGTGCCAGCCACGGGACAGGGTTTCCGACAGATACGCAGTATTTT. Its protein product is CASHGTGFPTDTQYF.

The chain's CDR3 is CASSVRQVNTEAFF. CDR3 nucleotide sequence: TGTGCCAGCAGCGTGCGACAGGTGAACACTGAAGCTTTCTTT. This chain links TRBV9 with TRBJ1-1, with D perhaps TRBD1 (6 bases). The CDR3 contains 14 residues. The V gene lost 2 bases and the J gene lost 0 bases, with 8 bases spanning the gap. Germline V CDR1 and CDR2: SGDLS, YYNGEE.

This sequence joins TRBV30 and TRBJ1-3; tentative D call: TRBD1 (6 bases). CDR1 is GTSNPN, CDR2 SVGIG, per germline (reference sequence). The ends were cut back, 0 bases at V and 3 bases at J, with 18 bases in the middle. This CDR3 region has 17 residues. CDR3 in DNA: TGTGCCTGGAGTGTCCTGGGTCCGGGGGGCATTGGAAACACCATATATTTT. Its protein is CAWSVLGPGGIGNTIYF.

This clone was seen only once. This chain joins TRBV25-1 and TRBJ1-4; D possibly corresponds to TRBD1 (5 bases). Germline CDR1 is MGHDK and CDR2 is SYGVNS. There are 15 residues in the CDR3. Between the trimmed V and J ends, which lost 0 bases and 7 bases, there was a span of 12 bases. CDR3 region: CASSEYGGRGEKLFF. CDR3 bases: TGTGCCAGCAGTGAATACGGAGGGAGGGGTGAAAAACTGTTTTTT.

The chain carries TRBV2 and TRBJ2-3; D is unclear. The CDR3 spans 10 residues. Between the trimmed V and J ends, which lost 10 bases and 2 bases, there was a span of 4 bases. Germline V gene data show CDR1 as SNHLY and CDR2 as FYNNEI. CDR3 region: CATNTDTQYF. In DNA form, the CDR3 reads TGTGCCACCAACACAGATACGCAGTATTTT.

The J gene is TRBJ1-2, the V gene TRBV12-3 or TRBV12-4; D remains unclear. V gave up 5 bases and J gave up 8 bases, with 12 bases separating them. The CDR3 runs 12 residues. CDR3 sequence: CASSPRLRGYTF. The DNA for the CDR3 is TGTGCCAGCAGTCCCCGGTTGAGGGGCTACACCTTC.

This chain joins TRBV29-1 and TRBJ1-1, with TRBD1 identical over 9 bases. CDR1 SQVTM and CDR2 ANQGSEA come from the germline V gene. The CDR3 loop spans 14 amino acids. V dropped 6 bases and J dropped 6; count of bases not matched to a gene: 11. This CDR3 reads CSVKNRGLKAEAFF. CDR3 DNA: TGCAGCGTAAAAAACAGGGGGCTAAAGGCTGAAGCTTTCTTT.

The genes are TRBV11-1 and TRBJ2-7, with 7 bases lining up with TRBD1. Germline CDR1 reads SGHAT; CDR2 reads FQDESV (reference sequence). The V gene end was trimmed by 5 bases and the J gene end by 4 bases; junction bases not matched to a gene: 8. This CDR3 is 14 amino acids long. The CDR3 DNA is TGTGCCAGCAGCAGGGGGCAGGGAGCATACGAGCAGTACTTC. Translation gives CASSRGQGAYEQYF. Together with reference TRBV11-1 and TRBJ2-7, the CDR3 gives the full variable domain: EAEVAQSPRYKITEKSQAVAFWCDPISGHATLYWYRQILGQGPELLVQFQDESVVDDSQLPKDRFSAERLKGVDSTLKIQPAELGDSAMYLCASSRGQGAYEQYFGPGTRLTVT.

The chain is built from TRBV30 and TRBJ2-7, with 10 bases that match TRBD1. The ends lost 5 bases at V and 6 bases at J; junction bases unmatched: 7. The V gene's germline CDR1 is GTSNPN and CDR2 SVGIG (reference sequence). The CDR3 has 13 amino acids. The CDR3 DNA reads as TGTGCCTGGGCAGGGACAGGGGCCAGCGAGCAGTACTTC. This codes for CAWAGTGASEQYF.

This chain links TRBV7-6 with TRBJ1-4; D is unresolved. Germline V gene lookup returns CDR1 SGHVS and CDR2 FNYEAQ. Trimming took off 8 bases at V and 0 bases at J, with 13 bases between the two ends. The CDR3 runs 15 residues. The CDR3 loop reads CASGASGATNEKLFF. As DNA, the CDR3 is TGTGCCAGCGGAGCATCGGGAGCAACTAATGAAAAACTGTTTTTT.

V gene TRBV18 combines with J gene TRBJ1-3; D is unclear. This CDR3 is 14 amino acids long. Germline lookup yields CDR1 KGHSH and CDR2 LQKENI. V was clipped by 8 bases and J by 1 base, with 12 bases between them. DNA for the CDR3: TGTGCCAGCACGCGGGCGGTTTCTGGAAACACCATATATTTT. Amino acid sequence: CASTRAVSGNTIYF.

The rearrangement joins TRBV27 to TRBJ1-5; possibly TRBD1 for D (6 bases). The CDR3 length is 12 residues. Trimming pared 6 bases from V and 5 bases from J, leaving 8 bases between. Germline V gives CDR1 MNHEY, CDR2 SMNVEV (reference sequence). In DNA form, the CDR3 reads TGTGCCAGCAGGAAGGGGGATCAGCCCCAGCATTTT. Its protein is CASRKGDQPQHF.

The rearrangement uses TRBV7-2 and TRBJ2-2; 7 bases map to TRBD2. The ends lost 1 base at V and 7 bases at J; junction bases unmatched: 9. The germline V gene has CDR1 SGHTA and CDR2 FQGNSA. This CDR3 contains 16 residues. The CDR3 spells CASSLDLWASGGELFF. In DNA form, the CDR3 reads TGTGCCAGCAGCTTAGATCTGTGGGCTAGCGGCGGGGAGCTGTTTTTT.

The chain is built from TRBV5-5 and TRBJ1-3; D gene uncertain. Germline CDR1 and CDR2: SGHKS and YYEKEE (reference sequence). V lost 1 base and J 8 bases, leaving 13 bases between the germline ends. The CDR3 contains 14 residues. The chain's CDR3 is CASSLRGISDTIYF. The CDR3 DNA sequence: TGTGCCAGCAGCTTGAGAGGGATATCGGACACCATATATTTT.

J is TRBJ1-2 and V is TRBV19, with TRBD1 as a possible D gene (5 bases). V lost 3 bases to trimming and J lost 7 bases, with 12 bases between them. The CDR3 extends over 13 amino acids. Germline values: CDR1 LNHDA, CDR2 SQIVND (reference sequence). The CDR3 here is CASSMGGKVGYTF. CDR3 DNA: TGTGCCAGTAGTATGGGGGGAAAGGTTGGCTACACCTTC.

The V and J genes are TRBV30 and TRBJ1-5; D is perhaps TRBD1 (6 bases). In germline, CDR1 is GTSNPN, CDR2 SVGIG (reference sequence). The CDR3 is 17 amino acids. Trimming left V 3 bases short and J 3 bases short, with 21 bases between. CDR3 residues: CAWRPEKTTGVNQPQHF. CDR3 coding DNA: TGTGCCTGGAGGCCGGAAAAAACGACAGGCGTCAATCAGCCCCAGCATTTT.